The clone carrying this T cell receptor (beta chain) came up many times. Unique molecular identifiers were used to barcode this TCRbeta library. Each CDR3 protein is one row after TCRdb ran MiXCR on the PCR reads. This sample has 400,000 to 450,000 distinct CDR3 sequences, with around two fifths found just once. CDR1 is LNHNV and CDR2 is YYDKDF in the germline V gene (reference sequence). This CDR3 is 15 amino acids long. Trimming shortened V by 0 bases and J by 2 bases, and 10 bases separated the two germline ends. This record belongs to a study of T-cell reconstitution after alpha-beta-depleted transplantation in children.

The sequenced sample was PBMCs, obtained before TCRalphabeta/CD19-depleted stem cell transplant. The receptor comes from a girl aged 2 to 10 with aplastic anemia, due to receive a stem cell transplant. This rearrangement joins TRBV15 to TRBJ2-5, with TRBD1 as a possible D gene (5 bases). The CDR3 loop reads CATSRDPGQQETQYF. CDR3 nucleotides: TGTGCCACCAGCAGAGATCCCGGACAACAAGAGACCCAGTACTTC.